Listed below are T cell receptor beta chains from one sample, sequenced in a study of cytomegalovirus exposure and HLA in healthy donors. Profiled with immunoSEQ multiplex PCR; TCRdb holds only in-frame clones, not every one. This sample has around 200,000 clones, with more than 65% found just once. The sequencing sample was made of PBMCs. The receptors stem from a woman aged 25 to 39 in good health and CMV-seropositive. The conserved cysteine and the conserved F or W are not part of the CDR3 here. Fields, in order: V gene, CDR3 protein.

v_gene: TRBV7-2
CDR3aa: ASSPRLAGETQY

v_gene: TRBV19
CDR3aa: ASSDAGAGYGYT

v_gene: TRBV19
CDR3aa: ASRVGPANTEAF

v_gene: TRBV27
CDR3aa: ASSSAGQQY

v_gene: TRBV6-1
CDR3aa: ASSTQAGGTDTQY

v_gene: TRBV28
CDR3aa: ASSLNSGTGGVQPQH

v_gene: TRBV11-2
CDR3aa: ASSSKGTGEAF

v_gene: TRBV5-4
CDR3aa: ASSLAFSPYEQY

v_gene: TRBV13
CDR3aa: ASSVFDQGQGTTDTQY

v_gene: TRBV28
CDR3aa: ASSLQGRYNEQF

v_gene: TRBV6-5
CDR3aa: ASSYSGSTDTQY

v_gene: TRBV5-4
CDR3aa: ASRAGTGAGTDTQY

v_gene: TRBV27
CDR3aa: ASSCTDTQY

v_gene: TRBV7-9
CDR3aa: ASSSTGFRYEQF

v_gene: TRBV27
CDR3aa: ASSFSSYEQY

v_gene: TRBV19
CDR3aa: ASSTELTDTQY

v_gene: TRBV28
CDR3aa: ASSPRDTQQTDTQY

v_gene: TRBV11-2
CDR3aa: ASSLGTGEPYEQY

v_gene: TRBV7-2
CDR3aa: ASSSGAPRQY

v_gene: TRBV27
CDR3aa: ASSFIAGDAYEQY

v_gene: TRBV5-1
CDR3aa: ASSWGQASYEQY

v_gene: TRBV5-5
CDR3aa: ASSSPPGGSSTDTQY

v_gene: TRBV4-1
CDR3aa: ASSLGGHQSTDTQY

v_gene: TRBV5-8
CDR3aa: ASSPGEGTEGRNQPQH